Each of the 8 T cell receptor beta chains below was sequenced from the same sample in a study of blood T cell repertoires in COVID-19. The repertoire was sequenced with immunoSEQ multiplex PCR; TCRdb's copy has only in-frame clones and lacks some. The table lists about 320,000 clones, roughly 89% of them singletons. Material for sequencing was PBMCs or T cells enriched from blood (not recorded which). The receptor source for this set is a man aged 60 to 75 who had recovered from COVID-19.

The chain is built from TRBV7-9 and TRBJ1-1, with D perhaps TRBD1 (5 bases). CDR3 length: 14 amino acids. In germline, CDR1 is SEHNR, CDR2 FQNEAQ (reference sequence). Trimming pared 2 bases from V and 4 bases from J, leaving 11 bases between. The chain's CDR3 is CASSLTAGGTEAFF. For the CDR3, the DNA is TGTGCCAGCAGCTTAACCGCGGGGGGCACTGAAGCTTTCTTT.

This chain joins TRBV24-1 and TRBJ2-3; 12 bases match TRBD2. The CDR3 totals 17 residues. The germline CDR1 and CDR2 sequences are KGHDR and SFDVKD. The V segment lost 1 base and the J segment 5 bases; nucleotides outside the gene matches: 6. This CDR3 is CATSDFPTSGRRDTQYF. DNA of the CDR3: TGTGCCACCAGTGATTTCCCGACTAGCGGGAGACGAGATACGCAGTATTTT.

This rearrangement joins TRBV7-2 to TRBJ1-1; D remains unclear. Between the trimmed V and J ends, which lost 5 bases and 1 base, there was a span of 17 bases. The V gene's germline CDR1 is SGHTA and CDR2 FQGNSA. The length of the CDR3 is 16 residues. The CDR3 here is CASSAAREGANTEAFF. The CDR3 DNA follows: TGTGCCAGCAGCGCCGCCAGAGAGGGAGCGAACACTGAAGCTTTCTTT.

This clone has only one observation. The chain has TRBV19 and TRBJ2-7, with D possibly matching TRBD1 (6 bases). CDR1 is LNHDA and CDR2 is SQIVND in the germline V gene (reference sequence). V lost 3 bases and J 2 bases, leaving 14 bases between the germline ends. The CDR3 contains 15 residues. CDR3 coding DNA: TGTGCCAGTAGTATCACATTCAGGGGAGCCTACGAGCAGTACTTC. Residues: CASSITFRGAYEQYF.

Written as DNA, the CDR3 is TGTGCCAGCAGCTTAGTAACTAGCGGAACCTACGAGCAGTACTTC. This codes for CASSLVTSGTYEQYF. The chain links TRBV7-2 to TRBJ2-7; 8 bases map to TRBD2. Germline CDR1 SGHTA, CDR2 FQGNSA. The CDR3 spans 15 residues. The ends lost 1 base at V and 2 bases at J; junction bases unmatched: 4.

The CDR3 spells CASSAGPDYGYTF. CDR3 nucleotides: TGCGCCAGCAGTGCAGGCCCAGACTATGGCTACACCTTC. The V call is TRBV10-1, the J call TRBJ1-2; D is ambiguous. This CDR3 spans 13 amino acids. The V and J ends lost 4 bases and 3 bases respectively, with 9 bases between them. In germline, CDR1 is WNHNN, CDR2 SYGVQD (reference sequence).

The chain links TRBV2 to TRBJ1-5; TRBD1 matches at 12 bases. The CDR3 runs to 15 residues. Per germline, CDR1 SNHLY and CDR2 FYNNEI. Unmatched junction bases numbered 6, after V lost 5 bases and J lost 7 bases. DNA for the CDR3: TGTGCCAGCAGTAGGGACAGGGGGCACGGCCAGCCCCAGCATTTT. Its protein is CASSRDRGHGQPQHF.

The chain uses TRBV19 and TRBJ1-5; the match to TRBD1 covers 8 bases. CDR3 length: 17 amino acids. Germline V lookup: CDR1 LNHDA, CDR2 SQIVND (reference sequence). The V segment lost 3 bases and the J segment 3 bases; nucleotides outside the gene matches: 10. CDR3 sequence reads: CASSIYRTGFLNQPQHF. DNA of the CDR3: TGTGCCAGTAGTATTTATCGGACAGGGTTCCTCAATCAGCCCCAGCATTTT.